This T cell receptor beta chain was identified during a study of CD8+ T cells in alopecia areata. Study at large: Grafted skin came from C3H/HeJ donors with spontaneous alopecia (about 6-12 months old) and was placed on roughly 7-11-week-old female C3H/HeJ mice.

The J segment lost 1 base and the V segment lost 1 base, leaving 5 bases of the junction unmatched. From germline, CDR1 is LGHNA and CDR2 YNLKQL (reference sequence). CDR3 length equals 16 residues. Researchers sorted pooled cutaneous lymph node cells on the basis of CD4, CD8alpha, NKG2D, NKG2ACE and other markers. As regards this clone: Gene names and germline match the mouse. The read terminates 4 residues before the CDR3 end, so the remaining end is supplied by the germline J gene.

Isolated RNA was reverse transcribed into cDNA used as the sequencing template. Sequenced by immunoSEQ multiplex PCR; TCRdb stores in-frame clones only, minus some. This sample comprises 250,000 or so clones, none seen once only. The receptor's source is a C3H/HeJ mouse with alopecia areata. This line is of MHC haplotype H2-k. This rearrangement joins TRBV5 to TRBJ2-5; 7 positions match TRBD2. The sequenced sample was CD4+ T cells sorted from a lymph node. The CDR3 spells CASSQAGGEDQDTQYF. Partial CDR3 DNA: TGTGCCAGCAGCCAAGCCGGGGGGGAGGACCAAGAC.